The 3 T cell receptor beta chains listed next were all sequenced from one sample in a study of long-term antiretroviral therapy in people with HIV (dated by TCRdb to the early 2020s). The immunoSEQ hsTCRB v3.0 assay was used at survey level resolution to sequence the TRB variable region. TCRdb retrieved this table from immuneACCESS and kept in-frame rearrangements only. Not all clones are present; in checked studies, unresolved V genes account for under half, and no reason is known for the remainder. The sample table contains around 20,000 clones; only one count was recorded for roughly 84% of them. The top ten constitute about 8% of the sample. Sequenced here: unsorted PBMCs, sampled 0.9 years after starting antiretroviral therapy. These receptors all stem from a man younger than 30 with HIV.

The chain uses TRBV9 and TRBJ2-1; 11 bases line up with TRBD2. This CDR3 has 15 residues. After removal of 0 bases from V and 9 bases from J, the junction contained 5 bases not matched to a gene. Looked up from germline, CDR1 is SGDLS and CDR2 is YYNGEE. The CDR3 region is CASSVGSGGEGEQFF. CDR3 coding DNA: TGTGCCAGCAGCGTAGGTAGCGGGGGGGAGGGTGAGCAGTTCTTC.

The rearrangement joins TRBV9 to TRBJ1-1; no clear D. Germline V gene data show CDR1 as SGDLS and CDR2 as YYNGEE. The V gene lost 5 bases and the J gene lost 1 base, with 9 bases spanning the gap. CDR3 length equals 13 residues. This chain's CDR3 is CASRAVPNTEAFF. CDR3 coding DNA: TGTGCCAGCAGAGCTGTCCCGAACACTGAAGCTTTCTTT.

The sample holds a few counts of this clone. The chain is built from TRBV11-2 and TRBJ1-4, with D hard to call. Germline CDR1 and CDR2: SGHAT and FQNNGV. The CDR3 consists of 13 residues. The V gene lost 4 bases and the J gene lost 10 bases, with 13 bases spanning the gap. The CDR3 bases are TGTGCCAGCAGCTCCGACAAGAGTGGAAAACTGTTTTTT. Amino acid sequence: CASSSDKSGKLFF.